This T cell receptor (beta chain) appears in the sequencing data of a study of CD8 T cells in ankylosing spondylitis. Using quantitative 5'-RACE with molecular barcodes, the authors made TCR beta libraries. TCRdb passed the 5' RACE reads through MiXCR, listing each CDR3 protein once. The table has 250,000 to 350,000 distinct CDR3 sequences, roughly 20% seen once. Overall study results and limits: Matched ankylosing spondylitis synovial fluid reportedly showed significant enrichment of disease-linked clones.

In this sample, this clonotype turned up a few times. Its specificity is not known. The CDR3 consists of 16 residues. Germline V gives CDR1 KGHDR, CDR2 SFDVKD. Trimming pared 4 bases from V and 0 bases from J, leaving 13 bases between. The source of this sequence is a female donor with ankylosing spondylitis or in good health (not recorded which). The sample was blood, either unsorted or a sorted T cell fraction (not recorded which). The V and J genes are TRBV24-1 and TRBJ2-3; no definite D call. DNA of the CDR3: TGTGCCACCAGTGACCAAACAGAGACTAGCACAGATACGCAGTATTTT. Translation: CATSDQTETSTDTQYF.